The 26 T cell receptor beta chains presented below share a single source sample, sequenced in a study of metastatic and nonmetastatic thyroid tumors. TCRdb reanalyzed the PCR reads via MiXCR. The sample yields over 40,000 clones, 20% to 25% seen once. Thyroid surgery was preceded by no treatment in any patient. Specimen: blood. These TCRs come from a male donor with papillary thyroid cancer or a benign thyroid nodule (not recorded which). Some clones in this sample may be carry-over from other donors' samples.

This clone is deemed medium-sized (0.01 to 0.1%). Here the CDR3 reads CASSFNPSYEQYF. For the CDR3, the DNA is TGTGCCAGCAGTTTTAACCCCTCCTACGAGCAGTACTTC. The rearrangement links TRBV27 to TRBJ2-7; D unclear. Trimming left V 3 bases short and J 0 bases short, with 6 bases between. The CDR3 consists of 13 residues. Germline CDR1 reads MNHEY; CDR2 reads SMNVEV (reference sequence).

V gene TRBV4-2 combines with J gene TRBJ1-6; no reliable D call. Deletions cut 0 bases from V and 7 bases from J, with 13 bases between. This CDR3 has 16 residues. In germline, CDR1 is LGHNA, CDR2 YNFKEQ. Here the CDR3 DNA reads TGTGCCAGCAGCCAAGATCAATCAGCCGGGAATTCACCCCTCCACTTT. It translates to CASSQDQSAGNSPLHF.

The V gene is TRBV6-1, the J gene TRBJ2-7; D unclear. Looked up from germline, CDR1 is MNHNS and CDR2 is SASEGT. The V and J ends lost 8 bases and 1 base respectively, with 12 bases between them. CDR3 length: 13 amino acids. CDR3 in DNA: TGTGCCAGCGAGCCCTCTTGGTCCTACGAGCAGTACTTC. Its protein product is CASEPSWSYEQYF.

The chain couples TRBV11-2 to TRBJ2-2, with D tentatively TRBD2 (5 bases). Germline-derived CDR1 and CDR2 are SGHAT and FQNNGV. The CDR3 consists of 17 residues. Trimming pared 5 bases from V and 7 bases from J, leaving 23 bases between. This CDR3 is CASSHEVLSGYGGELFF. The CDR3 bases are TGTGCCAGCAGCCATGAGGTACTATCGGGATACGGCGGGGAGCTGTTTTTT.

Many counts were recorded for this clone. The J gene is TRBJ2-4, the V gene TRBV16, with 7 bases that match TRBD1. Trimming cost V 2 bases and J 7 bases; bases outside gene matches: 2. The CDR3 spans 13 residues. CDR1 is KGHSY, CDR2 FQNENV, per germline. CDR3 in amino acids: CASSQQGVNIQYF. CDR3 bases: TGTGCCAGCAGCCAACAGGGGGTGAACATTCAGTACTTC.

The CDR3: CAWSSSGQGRGYTF. In DNA, the CDR3 is TGTGCCTGGAGTTCATCGGGACAGGGTCGGGGCTACACCTTC. The rearrangement joins TRBV30 to TRBJ1-2; 9 bases are a match to TRBD1. The ends lost 2 bases at V and 8 bases at J; junction bases unmatched: 9. CDR3 size: 14 residues. CDR1 is GTSNPN, CDR2 SVGIG, per germline (reference sequence).

This clone showed up many times. The V call is TRBV2, the J call TRBJ2-1; 7 nucleotides line up with TRBD1. Losses at the gene ends were 10 bases for V and 5 bases for J; bases not matched to a gene: 2. The CDR3 has 11 amino acids. CDR1 SNHLY and CDR2 FYNNEI come from the germline V gene. The CDR3 nucleotides are TGTGCCACCGGGACAGACAATGAGCAGTTCTTC. The encoded protein is CATGTDNEQFF. The variable domain in full, completed from reference TRBV2 and TRBJ2-1, reads EPEVTQTPSHQVTQMGQEVILRCVPISNHLYFYWYRQILGQKVEFLVSFYNNEISEKSEIFDDQFSVERPDGSNFTLKIRSTKLEDSAMYFCATGTDNEQFFGPGTRLTVL.

This clone has only a few counts. The genes are TRBV20-1 and TRBJ1-1; D gene ambiguous. The V gene's germline CDR1 is DFQATT and CDR2 SNEGSKA (reference sequence). Trimming took 4 bases from V and 0 from J, leaving 9 bases between them. This CDR3 contains 13 residues. CDR3 DNA: TGCAGTGCTACACCGAGGATGAACACTGAAGCTTTCTTT. Translation: CSATPRMNTEAFF.

The genes are TRBV20-1 and TRBJ1-5; D might be TRBD1 (6 bases). Germline-derived CDR1 and CDR2 are DFQATT and SNEGSKA (reference sequence). Trimming took off 1 base at V and 3 bases at J, with 10 bases between the two ends. CDR3 length equals 14 residues. This chain's CDR3 is CSARGGGNNQPQHF. The CDR3 DNA reads as TGCAGTGCTAGAGGAGGGGGGAACAATCAGCCCCAGCATTTT.

V and J are TRBV5-6 and TRBJ2-1; TRBD1 is a possible D gene (6 bases). V lost 5 bases, J lost 1 base, and 16 bases lay in between. This CDR3 comprises 16 residues. Germline loops: CDR1 SGHDT, CDR2 YYEEEE. The CDR3: CASSHATGFSYNEQFF. The CDR3 DNA follows: TGTGCCAGCAGTCATGCCACAGGGTTTTCCTACAATGAGCAGTTCTTC.

The genes are TRBV19 and TRBJ1-1, with D hard to call. Germline V gene sequence: CDR1 LNHDA, CDR2 SQIVND (reference sequence). The CDR3 contains 12 residues. V lost 6 bases, J lost 1 base, and 6 bases lay in between. CDR3 amino acids: CASSERNTEAFF. In nucleotides, the CDR3 is TGTGCCAGTAGCGAAAGGAACACTGAAGCTTTCTTT. Full variable domain (remainder filled in from reference TRBV19 and TRBJ1-1): DGGITQSPKYLFRKEGQNVTLSCEQNLNHDAMYWYRQDPGQGLRLIYYSQIVNDFQKGDIAEGYSVSREKKESFPLTVTSAQKNPTAFYLCASSERNTEAFFGQGTRLTVV.

The table lists this clone with many counts. The chain combines TRBV4-1 with TRBJ2-7; 8 nucleotides line up with TRBD1. Germline loops: CDR1 MGHRA, CDR2 YSYEKL. The trim removed 1 base at V and 5 bases at J, leaving 4 bases unmatched. This CDR3 spans 14 amino acids. This chain's CDR3 is CASSQVGQGHEQYF. The CDR3, as DNA: TGCGCCAGCAGCCAAGTAGGACAGGGCCACGAGCAGTACTTC.

The V gene is TRBV30, the J gene TRBJ2-7, with a possible D match to TRBD1 (6 bases). Trimming left V 0 bases short and J 0 bases short, with 9 bases between. The CDR3 extends over 14 amino acids. Germline CDR1 reads GTSNPN; CDR2 reads SVGIG (reference sequence). The DNA for the CDR3 is TGTGCCTGGAGTGTCACGGACAGCTCCTACGAGCAGTACTTC. It is translated as CAWSVTDSSYEQYF.

This rearrangement joins TRBV11-2 to TRBJ1-1; no reliable D call. Trimming removed 4 bases from V and 4 bases from J, with 13 bases in between. The CDR3 runs to 14 residues. The germline gives CDR1 SGHAT, CDR2 FQNNGV. The CDR3 reads CASSSPVWGTEAFF. The CDR3 DNA follows: TGTGCCAGCAGCTCCCCCGTGTGGGGCACTGAAGCTTTCTTT.

This clone was seen a handful of times. The rearrangement uses TRBV28 and TRBJ1-5; 8 bases align to TRBD1. Per the germline V gene, CDR1 is MDHEN and CDR2 is SYDVKM. The trim removed 6 bases at V and 3 bases at J, leaving 13 bases unmatched. CDR3 length: 17 residues. CDR3 protein: CASSPFREQGVNQPQHF. For the CDR3, the DNA is TGTGCCAGCAGCCCTTTCCGTGAACAGGGGGTCAATCAGCCCCAGCATTTT.

In its sample, this clone was seen many times. For the CDR3, the DNA is TGTGCCATCAGTGCAGGCGTTGCGGGAGGAGGGACAGATACGCAGTATTTT. This gives the protein CAISAGVAGGGTDTQYF. The genes are TRBV10-3 and TRBJ2-3; 8 bases fit TRBD2. V was pared by 4 bases and J by 3 bases, with 12 bases of the junction left unmatched. This CDR3 is 17 amino acids long. CDR1 and CDR2 from the germline V gene are ENHRY and SYGVKD.

This chain joins TRBV30 and TRBJ2-7; D uncertain. CDR3 size: 14 residues. V dropped 1 base and J dropped 5 bases, with 15 bases sitting between them. In germline, CDR1 is GTSNPN, CDR2 SVGIG (reference sequence). In DNA form, the CDR3 reads TGTGCCTGGAGTGGGGTATTACGGACGAACGAGCAGTACTTC. Its translation: CAWSGVLRTNEQYF.

To note about this clone: Sequence at one end of the junction differs from germline and may be a read error. This sequence joins TRBV5-1 and TRBJ2-7; the D is unclear. Germline V gives CDR1 SGHRS, CDR2 YFSETQ. This CDR3 contains 14 residues. This CDR3 reads CASSLADLISEHHF. In DNA, the CDR3 is TGCGCCAGCAGCTTGGCTGACTTGATTTCCGAGCATCACTTC.

This clone was found many times. A clone one base away is much larger, so this may be a read error. V gene TRBV7-3 combines with J gene TRBJ2-5; 7 bases match TRBD1. The length of the CDR3 is 15 residues. The germline CDR1 and CDR2 sequences are SGHTA and FQGTGA. Trimming removed 4 bases from V and 4 bases from J; junction bases left unmatched: 9. The CDR3: CASSSGQSLGETQYF. CDR3 DNA: TGTGCCAGCAGCTCGGGACAGAGTTTAGGAGAGACCCAGTACTTC.

J is TRBJ2-7 and V is TRBV30; the match to TRBD2 covers 7 bases. V lost 2 bases, J lost 3 bases, and 4 bases stayed unmatched. CDR1 and CDR2 (germline): GTSNPN, SVGIG (reference sequence). The CDR3 has 13 residues. CDR3 amino acids: CAWSMGGSYEQYF. The CDR3, as DNA: TGTGCCTGGAGTATGGGCGGGAGCTACGAGCAGTACTTC.

By proportion, this clone is medium-sized. The J gene is TRBJ1-5, the V gene TRBV6-6; no clear D gene. The V end was cut by 0 bases, the J end by 5 bases, with 8 bases between. Germline CDR1 reads MNHNY; CDR2 reads SVGAGI (reference sequence). The CDR3 totals 14 residues. For the CDR3, the DNA is TGTGCCAGCAGTTACTCGTCCGGGGATCAGCCCCAGCATTTT. Encoded protein: CASSYSSGDQPQHF.

Many counts were recorded for this clone. The chain couples TRBV4-1 to TRBJ2-2; D not resolved. This CDR3 is 15 amino acids long. V dropped 1 base and J dropped 4 bases, with 10 bases sitting between them. Looked up from germline, CDR1 is MGHRA and CDR2 is YSYEKL. The CDR3: CASSQGTPGTGELFF. CDR3 DNA sequence: TGCGCCAGCAGCCAAGGGACGCCGGGCACCGGGGAGCTGTTTTTT.

As for this clone: An end of the junction differs from the germline gene, which may be a read error. The chain has TRBV7-7 and TRBJ2-1, with TRBD2 as a possible D gene (5 bases). The CDR3 length is 17 residues. The germline V gene encodes CDR1 SSHAT and CDR2 FNYEAQ (reference sequence). The chain's CDR3 is CASSLFPRGGTYNEQFF. The DNA of the CDR3 is TGTGCTAGCAGCTTATTCCCCCGTGGAGGCACCTACAATGAGCAGTTCTTC.

This clone turned up a few times. The V call is TRBV27, the J call TRBJ1-6, with 8 bases matching TRBD1. Per the germline V gene, CDR1 is MNHEY and CDR2 is SMNVEV (reference sequence). J gave up 6 bases and V 3 bases, and 4 bases lay outside the gene matches. This CDR3 is built from 15 residues. The CDR3 loop reads CASSFLTGGNSPLHF. CDR3 coding DNA: TGTGCCAGCAGTTTCCTAACAGGGGGTAATTCACCCCTCCACTTT.

The chain combines TRBV27 with TRBJ1-6; 8 bases map to TRBD1. The V gene end was trimmed by 4 bases and the J gene end by 10 bases; junction bases not matched to a gene: 6. CDR3 length: 14 amino acids. Germline CDR1 MNHEY, CDR2 SMNVEV (reference sequence). CDR3 region: CASSSTGGESPLHF. Written as DNA, the CDR3 is TGTGCCAGCAGTTCAACAGGGGGAGAGTCACCCCTCCACTTT.

The V call is TRBV11-2, the J call TRBJ1-1; tentatively, D is TRBD1 (5 bases). The CDR3 covers 13 residues. With 5 bases removed from V and 7 bases from J, the gap between germline ends came to 14 bases. Germline CDR1 is SGHAT and CDR2 is FQNNGV. The CDR3 sequence is CASSPGGASEAFF. In nucleotides, the CDR3 is TGTGCCAGCAGCCCCGGGGGAGCAAGTGAAGCTTTCTTT.